This T cell receptor beta chain was captured in a study of blood T cell repertoires in COVID-19. Across the study: Both acute and convalescent COVID-19 samples were obtained from the United States, Italy and Spain. The cDNA or gDNA used as material had been derived from T cells, B-cell-depleted T cells, or PBMCs.

Original methodology: Cell counts per sample came from amplifying reference gene primers. Assay used: immunoSEQ multiplex PCR; TCRdb lists only in-frame clones, some missing. D and trimming were read from the DNA, whereas the V and J calls and clone size are those reported in that table. The sample carries 140,000 to 150,000 clones, approximately 80% recorded once. As regards this clone: Other DNA sequences in this sample translate to the same CDR3.

This receptor was taken from a man between 60 and 70 years old with active or convalescent COVID-19. Sequencing was done on a sample of peripheral blood.

For the CDR3, the DNA is TGTGCCAGCTCACCATCCCGGGAGTATGGCTACACCTTC. Translated: CASSPSREYGYTF. The V and J genes are TRBV18 and TRBJ1-2; no clear D. CDR1 is KGHSH and CDR2 is LQKENI in the germline V gene. Trimming pared 2 bases from V and 5 bases from J, leaving 9 bases between. The CDR3 covers 13 residues.